In this sample, the clone carrying this T cell receptor beta chain turned up once. The antigen is not known. The data derive from a study of radiotherapy plus CTLA-4 blockade in lung cancer. Study outcomes and limitations: Blood TCR clones of tumor origin expanded after radiotherapy plus ipilimumab.

The protocol was immunoSEQ multiplex PCR, while the TCRdb copy is restricted to in-frame clones and leaves out a portion. The table includes around 18,000 clones, 86% detected once. Patients had chemo-refractory metastatic non-small-cell lung cancer and received focal radiation plus CTLA-4 blockade that used ipilimumab. The sequences come from peripheral blood, collected from a patient treated with radiotherapy plus ipilimumab. The receptor was isolated from a human donor with non-small cell lung cancer whose response to radiotherapy plus ipilimumab could not be evaluated.

The CDR3 coding sequence is TGTGCCAGCAGTGGGATGCAGGGTTCCTCTGGAAACACCATATATTTT. Translating gives CASSGMQGSSGNTIYF. This rearrangement joins TRBV6-6 to TRBJ1-3, with D possibly matching TRBD1 (5 bases). CDR1 is MNHNY, CDR2 SVGAGI, per germline (reference sequence). The length of the CDR3 is 16 residues. The germline V and J ends were trimmed by 5 bases and 0 bases, with 14 bases remaining between them.